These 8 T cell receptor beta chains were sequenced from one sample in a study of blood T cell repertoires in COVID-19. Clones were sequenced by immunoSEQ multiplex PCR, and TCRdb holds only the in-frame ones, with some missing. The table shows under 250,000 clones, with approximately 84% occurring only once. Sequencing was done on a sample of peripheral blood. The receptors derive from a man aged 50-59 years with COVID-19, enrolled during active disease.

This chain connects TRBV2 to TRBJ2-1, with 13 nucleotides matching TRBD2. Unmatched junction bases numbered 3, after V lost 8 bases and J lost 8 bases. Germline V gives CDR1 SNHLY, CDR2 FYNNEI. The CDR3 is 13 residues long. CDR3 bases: TGTGCCAGCCGACTAGCGGGAGGCGATGAGCAGTTCTTC. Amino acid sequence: CASRLAGGDEQFF.

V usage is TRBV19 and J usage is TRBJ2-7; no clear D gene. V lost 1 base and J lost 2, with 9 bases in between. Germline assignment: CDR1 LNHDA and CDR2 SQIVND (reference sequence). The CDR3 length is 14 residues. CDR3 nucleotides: TGTGCCAGTAGTATAGCAACGGGTGCCTACGAGCAGTACTTC. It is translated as CASSIATGAYEQYF.

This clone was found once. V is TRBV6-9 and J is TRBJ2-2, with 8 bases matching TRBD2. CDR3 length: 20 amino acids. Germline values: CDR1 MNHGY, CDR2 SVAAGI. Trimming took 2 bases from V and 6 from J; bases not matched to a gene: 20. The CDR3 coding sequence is TGTGCCAGCAGTTATGGGTTTGAGGGCGGGAGGTTTTTACCCCCCGGGGAGCTGTTTTTT. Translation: CASSYGFEGGRFLPPGELFF.

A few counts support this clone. CDR3 nucleotides: TGCGCCAGCAGCTGGGACGGAGGGTACAATGAGCAGTTCTTC. It codes for CASSWDGGYNEQFF. The J gene is TRBJ2-1, the V gene TRBV5-1; TRBD2 is a possible D gene (6 bases). Trimming shortened V by 3 bases and J by 4 bases, and 11 bases separated the two germline ends. CDR3 length equals 14 residues. Germline V CDR1 and CDR2: SGHRS, YFSETQ.

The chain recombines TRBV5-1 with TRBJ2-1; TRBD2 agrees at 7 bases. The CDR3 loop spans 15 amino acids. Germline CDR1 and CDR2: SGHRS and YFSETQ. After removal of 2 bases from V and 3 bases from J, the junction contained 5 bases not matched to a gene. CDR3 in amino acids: CASSLTGRYYNEQFF. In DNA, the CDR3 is TGCGCCAGCAGCTTAACCGGGAGGTACTACAATGAGCAGTTCTTC.

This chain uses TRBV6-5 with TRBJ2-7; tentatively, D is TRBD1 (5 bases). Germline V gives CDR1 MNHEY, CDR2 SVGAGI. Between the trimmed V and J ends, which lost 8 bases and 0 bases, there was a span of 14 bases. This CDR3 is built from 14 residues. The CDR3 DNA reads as TGTGCCAGCTGTCAACAGGCAGACTCCTACGAGCAGTACTTC. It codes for CASCQQADSYEQYF.

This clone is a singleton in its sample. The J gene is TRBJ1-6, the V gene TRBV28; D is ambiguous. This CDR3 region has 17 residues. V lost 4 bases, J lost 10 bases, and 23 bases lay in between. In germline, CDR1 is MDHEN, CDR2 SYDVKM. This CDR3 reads CASSWLPPGNLGSPLHF. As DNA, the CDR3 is TGTGCCAGCAGTTGGCTCCCCCCGGGGAACTTGGGATCACCCCTCCACTTT.

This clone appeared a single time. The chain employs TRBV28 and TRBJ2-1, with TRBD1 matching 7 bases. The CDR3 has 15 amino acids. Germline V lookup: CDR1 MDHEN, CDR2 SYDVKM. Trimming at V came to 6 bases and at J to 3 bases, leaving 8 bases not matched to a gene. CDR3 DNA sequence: TGTGCCAGCAGAATTCCGGGACAGCACTACAATGAGCAGTTCTTC. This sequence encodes CASRIPGQHYNEQFF.